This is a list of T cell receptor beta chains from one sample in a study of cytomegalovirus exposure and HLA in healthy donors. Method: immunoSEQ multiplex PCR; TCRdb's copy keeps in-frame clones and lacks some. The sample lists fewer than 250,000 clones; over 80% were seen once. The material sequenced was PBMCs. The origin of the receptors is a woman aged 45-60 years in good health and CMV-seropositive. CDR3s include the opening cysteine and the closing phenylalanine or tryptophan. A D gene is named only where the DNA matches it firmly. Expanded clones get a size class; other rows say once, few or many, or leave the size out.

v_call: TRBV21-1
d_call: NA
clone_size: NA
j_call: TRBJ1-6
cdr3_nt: TGTGCCAGCAGCAAGGTAGAATCCCGTAACAGGGGAGGTTTTTCACCCCTCCACTTT
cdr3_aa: CASSKVESRNRGGFSPLHF

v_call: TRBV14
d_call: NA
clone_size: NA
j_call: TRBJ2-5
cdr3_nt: TGTGCCAGCAGCCTCAGGGGCTACCCGGAGACCCAGTACTTC
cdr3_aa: CASSLRGYPETQYF

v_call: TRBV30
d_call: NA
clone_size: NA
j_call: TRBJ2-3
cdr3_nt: TGTGCCTCCTTGACAGGACGGGCGCAGTATTTT
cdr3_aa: CASLTGRAQYF

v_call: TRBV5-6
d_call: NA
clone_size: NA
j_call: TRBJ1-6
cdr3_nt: TGTGCCAGCAGCTTACTGGCAGGGACATTTAATTCACCTCTCCACTTT
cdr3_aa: CASSLLAGTFNSPLHF

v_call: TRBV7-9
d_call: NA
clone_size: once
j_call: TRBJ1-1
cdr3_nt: TGTGCCAGCAGCTTAAGTATCGCAAACCATCGGGACACTGAAGCTTTCTTT
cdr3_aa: CASSLSIANHRDTEAFF

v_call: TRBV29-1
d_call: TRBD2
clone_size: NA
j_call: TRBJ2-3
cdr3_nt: TGCAGCGGACGGCAGGGAGGGGGCACAGATACGCAGTATTTT
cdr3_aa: CSGRQGGGTDTQYF

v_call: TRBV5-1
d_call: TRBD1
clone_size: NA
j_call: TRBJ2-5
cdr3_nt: TGCGCCAGCAGTCGTTCAGGGGGCGCAGAGACCCAGTACTTC
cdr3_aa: CASSRSGGAETQYF

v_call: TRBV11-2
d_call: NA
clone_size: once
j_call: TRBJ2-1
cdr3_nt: TGTGCCAGCAGCTTAGATCGTCTAGGGGACAATGAGCAGTTCTTC
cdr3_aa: CASSLDRLGDNEQFF